The present entry profiles one T cell receptor (beta chain) with its context. Its antigen is not identified. The CDR3 contains 16 residues. CDR1 SNHLY and CDR2 FYNNEI come from the germline V gene. With V trimmed by 6 bases and J by 2 bases, 8 bases remained unmatched. This specimen belongs to a study of post-analysis software for immune sequencing data. Whole-study results and caveats: TRBV segments more frequent in patients than in controls numbered five and included TRBV5-6, TRBV5-1 and TRBV20-1. Clustering by F measure revealed strong co-clustering among samples prepared together in one batch. Multiple sclerosis patients showed significantly lower normalized Chao1 diversity than controls did.

The library was made from cDNA and included unique molecular identifiers. TCRdb used MiXCR to reprocess the PCR reads, holding one entry per CDR3 protein. The data show hundreds of thousands of distinct CDR3 sequences, approximately 57% seen once. The sample was blood. The origin of this receptor is a girl aged 5-17 years with multiple sclerosis. The rearrangement links TRBV2 to TRBJ2-3; 10 bases match TRBD2. CDR3 region: CASRQASGGDTDTQYF. The CDR3 DNA follows: TGTGCCAGCAGGCAAGCTAGCGGGGGAGACACAGATACGCAGTATTTT.